The text below deals with one T cell receptor (beta chain). The sample originates from a study of blood T cell repertoires in COVID-19. For the study at large: Material from acute and convalescent COVID-19 was sourced from the United States, Italy and Spain. Sources were T cells, B-cell-depleted T cells, or PBMCs; the material itself was cDNA or gDNA.

Per the original methods: Researchers report that nucleated cell counts were estimated from reference gene primer amplification. The protocol was immunoSEQ multiplex PCR, while the TCRdb copy is restricted to in-frame clones and leaves out a portion. V and J calls and clone size are as listed in that table; D and trimming were resolved from the DNA. The data contain about 80,000 clones, about four fifths of them singletons. V was clipped by 10 bases and J by 4 bases, with 20 bases between them. The CDR3 consists of 15 residues. Per germline, CDR1 ENHRY and CDR2 SYGVKD. The clonotype comes from a woman aged 40 to 50 with active or convalescent COVID-19. The V gene is TRBV10-3, the J gene TRBJ2-1; maybe TRBD1 (6 bases). Sequenced sample: peripheral blood. CDR3 protein: CATDRGGVWYNEQFF. As DNA, the CDR3 is TGTGCCACCGACCGAGGGGGAGTATGGTACAATGAGCAGTTCTTC.